The next 18 T cell receptor beta chains were all read from a single sample in a study of Ad26.COV2.S vaccination and SARS-CoV-2 variants. Documented treatment: around 19 received Ad26.COV2.S at low or high dose, single or two shots; five or six received placebo; per-sample allocation not given. Day 63 following the first vaccine or placebo injection was when the samples were taken. The table came from immunoSEQ multiplex PCR; TCRdb's copy has only in-frame clones and leaves some out. The sample holds approximately 450,000 clones, approximately 90% seen once. Sample: peripheral blood, taken in a trial of Ad26.COV2.S vaccine versus placebo. The receptors come from a person between 18 and 65 years old who received the Ad26.COV2.S COVID-19 vaccine or a placebo.

The chain joins TRBV6-2 or TRBV6-3 to TRBJ1-1; possible D gene TRBD1, 5 bases. There are 14 residues in the CDR3. V was cut by 5 bases and J by 8 bases, with 18 bases left in between. From germline, CDR1 is MNHEY and CDR2 SVGEGT. The DNA for the CDR3 is TGTGCCAGCAGTGACCCAGGGAAATCGGAAGAAGCTTTCTTT. This translates into CASSDPGKSEEAFF.

The V gene is TRBV9, the J gene TRBJ2-5; D perhaps matches TRBD2 (5 bases). The germline gives CDR1 SGDLS, CDR2 YYNGEE. V was clipped by 2 bases and J by 5 bases, with 16 bases between them. The CDR3 has 15 amino acids. The CDR3 nucleotides are TGTGCCAGCAGCGTTGAGCCCAGGACTGATGAGACCCAGTACTTC. Translating it yields CASSVEPRTDETQYF.

This chain uses TRBV19 with TRBJ2-7; 10 positions match TRBD2. The trim removed 6 bases at V and 6 bases at J, leaving 14 bases unmatched. Germline CDR1 reads LNHDA; CDR2 reads SQIVND (reference sequence). The CDR3 has 16 residues. CDR3 in DNA: TGTGCCAGTAGAACCGCAGCGGGAGGGCCACCCCGCGAGCAGTACTTC. Protein: CASRTAAGGPPREQYF.

The V call is TRBV29-1, the J call TRBJ1-2; D remains ambiguous. V lost 6 bases and J 4 bases, leaving 15 bases between the germline ends. This CDR3 is built from 13 residues. Germline values: CDR1 SQVTM, CDR2 ANQGSEA. The CDR3 DNA reads as TGCAGCGTATCGGGTCTGGATGTCTATGGCTACACCTTC. It is translated as CSVSGLDVYGYTF.

The gene calls are TRBV18 and TRBJ2-3, with a possible D match to TRBD2 (5 bases). This CDR3 contains 16 residues. V was trimmed by 0 bases and J by 2 bases, leaving 12 bases between them. The germline CDR1 and CDR2 sequences are KGHSH and LQKENI. The CDR3 nucleotides are TGTGCCAGCTCACCACCCCTAGACTACTACACAGATACGCAGTATTTT. This codes for CASSPPLDYYTDTQYF.

The gene calls are TRBV27 and TRBJ1-5; D is ambiguous. Trimming left V 3 bases short and J 5 bases short, with 14 bases between. The V gene's germline CDR1 is MNHEY and CDR2 SMNVEV (reference sequence). The CDR3 runs 15 residues. The CDR3 region has the DNA TGTGCCAGCAGTTTTGTGGGAAATAGTCATCAGCCCCAGCATTTT. As protein: CASSFVGNSHQPQHF.

This chain joins TRBV5-1 and TRBJ2-1; unclear D gene. The CDR3 totals 13 residues. V lost 2 bases and J 4 bases, leaving 7 bases between the germline ends. The germline CDR1 and CDR2 sequences are SGHRS and YFSETQ. CDR3 DNA sequence: TGCGCCAGCAGCTTACGACAATACAATGAGCAGTTCTTC. It yields the protein CASSLRQYNEQFF.

This clone has only one observation. This chain uses TRBV29-1 with TRBJ2-7; D remains unclear. The V gene lost 5 bases and the J gene lost 2 bases, with 10 bases spanning the gap. This CDR3 comprises 12 residues. Per the germline V gene, CDR1 is SQVTM and CDR2 is ANQGSEA. CDR3 loop: CSVRVGAYEQYF. CDR3 DNA sequence: TGCAGCGTTCGCGTTGGGGCCTACGAGCAGTACTTC.

The chain is built from TRBV5-1 and TRBJ1-1; D ambiguous. The germline gives CDR1 SGHRS, CDR2 YFSETQ. The CDR3 consists of 13 residues. Trimming took off 2 bases at V and 3 bases at J, with 8 bases between the two ends. The CDR3 DNA sequence: TGCGCCAGCAGCTTAAATCTGGACACTGAAGCTTTCTTT. Translation: CASSLNLDTEAFF.

The sample holds one count of this clone. The chain couples TRBV6-5 to TRBJ1-1, with D maybe TRBD1 (5 bases). The germline V gene encodes CDR1 MNHEY and CDR2 SVGAGI. CDR3 length equals 15 residues. The V and J ends lost 0 bases and 4 bases respectively, with 12 bases between them. The CDR3 bases are TGTGCCAGCAGTTACTCGGGGGGTGTGAGCACTGAAGCTTTCTTT. It codes for CASSYSGGVSTEAFF.

This CDR3 is CASSRTREPSSGQYF. In DNA, the CDR3 is TGTGCCAGCAGTCGAACCAGGGAGCCTTCGTCCGGGCAGTACTTC. V and J are TRBV6-5 and TRBJ2-7; D could derive from TRBD1 or TRBD2 (5 bases each). The CDR3 consists of 15 residues. The V end was cut by 5 bases, the J end by 9 bases, with 23 bases between. CDR1 and CDR2 from the germline V gene are MNHEY and SVGAGI.

The chain employs TRBV12-3 or TRBV12-4 and TRBJ2-1; D remains ambiguous. The CDR3 totals 13 residues. V was trimmed by 7 bases and J by 5 bases, leaving 12 bases between them. The CDR3 loop reads CASMPDSNNEQFF. DNA for the CDR3: TGTGCCAGCATGCCTGACTCTAACAATGAGCAGTTCTTC.

J is TRBJ1-6 and V is TRBV7-9; D gene unclear. Per the germline V gene, CDR1 is SEHNR and CDR2 is FQNEAQ (reference sequence). Trimming took off 5 bases at V and 7 bases at J, with 12 bases between the two ends. The CDR3 contains 14 residues. This chain's CDR3 is CASSKDQKNSPLHF. The CDR3 nucleotides are TGTGCCAGCAGCAAAGACCAAAAAAATTCACCCCTCCACTTT.

V usage is TRBV13 and J usage is TRBJ2-7; no definite D call. Germline assignment: CDR1 PRHDT and CDR2 FYEKMQ (reference sequence). The V gene lost 3 bases and the J gene lost 7 bases, with 10 bases spanning the gap. The CDR3 is made up of 12 amino acids. The CDR3 is CASSLTLGEQYF. CDR3 DNA sequence: TGTGCCAGCAGCTTGACTCTGGGGGAGCAGTACTTC.

This clone was found once. The chain uses TRBV2 and TRBJ1-2; D gene ambiguous. CDR1 and CDR2 from the germline V gene are SNHLY and FYNNEI. V lost 6 bases, J lost 0 bases, and 14 bases lay in between. The CDR3 is 15 residues long. The CDR3 DNA is TGTGCCAGCAGGGGGTCCGTCATCACTAACTATGGCTACACCTTC. It specifies CASRGSVITNYGYTF.

This chain joins TRBV4-1 and TRBJ2-3; tentative D call: TRBD1 (6 bases). Germline loops: CDR1 MGHRA, CDR2 YSYEKL. Trimming removed 3 bases from V and 2 bases from J, with 15 bases in between. The CDR3 is 16 amino acids. DNA of the CDR3: TGCGCCAGCAGCCAGCAACAGGGAAGGTTCACAGATACGCAGTATTTT. It codes for CASSQQQGRFTDTQYF.

V is TRBV18 and J is TRBJ1-1, with TRBD1 matching 11 bases. CDR3 length equals 16 residues. Germline V lookup: CDR1 KGHSH, CDR2 LQKENI. J gave up 5 bases and V 6 bases, and 11 bases lay outside the gene matches. The CDR3 protein is CASSPRTGGMGTEAFF. CDR3 nucleotide sequence: TGTGCCAGCTCGCCTAGGACAGGGGGCATGGGGACTGAAGCTTTCTTT.

This rearrangement joins TRBV30 to TRBJ2-1, with 13 nucleotides matching TRBD2. Germline trimming cut 8 bases from V and 7 bases from J; bases unmatched to any gene: 11. This CDR3 comprises 15 residues. In germline, CDR1 is GTSNPN, CDR2 SVGIG (reference sequence). The CDR3 sequence is CARRGPLAGGNEQFF. The CDR3 bases are TGTGCCCGACGAGGGCCACTAGCGGGAGGGAATGAGCAGTTCTTC.